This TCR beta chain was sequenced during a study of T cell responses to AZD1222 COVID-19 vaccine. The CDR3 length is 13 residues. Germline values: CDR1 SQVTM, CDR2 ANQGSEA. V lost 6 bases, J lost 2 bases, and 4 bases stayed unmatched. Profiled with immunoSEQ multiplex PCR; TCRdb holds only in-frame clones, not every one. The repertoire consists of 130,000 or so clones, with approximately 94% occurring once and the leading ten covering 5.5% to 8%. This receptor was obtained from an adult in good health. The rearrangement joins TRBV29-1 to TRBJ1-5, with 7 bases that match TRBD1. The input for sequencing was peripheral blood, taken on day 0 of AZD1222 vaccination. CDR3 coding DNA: TGCAGCGTGGGTGACAGGGGCAATCAGCCCCAGCATTTT. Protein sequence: CSVGDRGNQPQHF.